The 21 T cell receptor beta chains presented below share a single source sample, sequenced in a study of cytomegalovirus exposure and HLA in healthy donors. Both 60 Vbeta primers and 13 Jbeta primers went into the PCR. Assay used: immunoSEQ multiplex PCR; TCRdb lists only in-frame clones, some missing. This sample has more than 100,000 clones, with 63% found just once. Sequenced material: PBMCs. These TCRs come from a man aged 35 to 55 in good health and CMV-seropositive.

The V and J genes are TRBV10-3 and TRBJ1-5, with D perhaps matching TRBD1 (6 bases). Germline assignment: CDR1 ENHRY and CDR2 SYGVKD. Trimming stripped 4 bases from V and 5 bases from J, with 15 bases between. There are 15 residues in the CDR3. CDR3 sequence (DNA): TGTGCCATCAGTGTCACAGGGCAGGGAGATCAGCCCCAGCATTTT. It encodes CAISVTGQGDQPQHF.

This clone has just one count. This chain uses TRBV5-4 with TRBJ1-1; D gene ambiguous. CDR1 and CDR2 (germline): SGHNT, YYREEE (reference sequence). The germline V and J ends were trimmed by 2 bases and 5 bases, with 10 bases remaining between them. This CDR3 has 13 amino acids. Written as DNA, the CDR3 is TGTGCCAGCAGCTTACTGGGCGGGACTGAAGCTTTCTTT. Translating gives CASSLLGGTEAFF. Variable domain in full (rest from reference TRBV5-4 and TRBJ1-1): ETGVTQSPTHLIKTRGQQVTLRCSSQSGHNTVSWYQQALGQGPQFIFQYYREEENGRGNFPPRFSGLQFPNYSSELNVNALELDDSALYLCASSLLGGTEAFFGQGTRLTVV.

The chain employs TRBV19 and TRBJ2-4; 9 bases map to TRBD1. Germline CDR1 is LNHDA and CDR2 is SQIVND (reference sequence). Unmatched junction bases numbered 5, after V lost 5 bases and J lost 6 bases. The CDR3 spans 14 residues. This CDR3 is CASSQPGQGNIQYF. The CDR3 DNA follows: TGTGCCAGTAGTCAACCGGGACAGGGAAACATTCAGTACTTC.

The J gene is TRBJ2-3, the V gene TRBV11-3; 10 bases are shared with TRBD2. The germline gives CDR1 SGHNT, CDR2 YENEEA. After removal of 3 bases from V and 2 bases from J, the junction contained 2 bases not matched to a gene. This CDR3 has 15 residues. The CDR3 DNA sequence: TGTGCCAGCAGCTTTAGCGGGAGGCCCACAGATACGCAGTATTTT. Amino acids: CASSFSGRPTDTQYF.

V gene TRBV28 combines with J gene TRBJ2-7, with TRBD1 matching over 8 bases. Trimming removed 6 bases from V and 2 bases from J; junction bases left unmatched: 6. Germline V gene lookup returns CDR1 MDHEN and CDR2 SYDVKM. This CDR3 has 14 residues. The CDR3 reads CASRIQGVTYEQYF. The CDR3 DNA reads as TGTGCCAGCAGGATACAGGGGGTAACCTACGAGCAGTACTTC.

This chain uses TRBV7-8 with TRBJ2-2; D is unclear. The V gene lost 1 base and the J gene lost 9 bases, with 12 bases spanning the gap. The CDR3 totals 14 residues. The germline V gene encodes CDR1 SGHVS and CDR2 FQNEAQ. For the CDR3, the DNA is TGTGCCAGCAGCTTAGGCTTAATGGCCCGGGAGCTGTTTTTT. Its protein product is CASSLGLMARELFF. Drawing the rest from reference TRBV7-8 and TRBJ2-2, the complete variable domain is GAGVSQSPRYKVAKRGQDVALRCDPISGHVSLFWYQQALGQGPEFLTYFQNEAQLDKSGLPSDRFFAERPEGSVSTLKIQRTQQEDSAVYLCASSLGLMARELFFGEGSRLTVL.

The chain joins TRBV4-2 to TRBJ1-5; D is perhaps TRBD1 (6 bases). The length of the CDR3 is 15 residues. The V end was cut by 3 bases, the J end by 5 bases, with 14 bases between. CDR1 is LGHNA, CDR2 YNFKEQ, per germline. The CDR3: CASSHGHRADQPQHF. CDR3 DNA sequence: TGTGCCAGCAGCCACGGGCACAGGGCTGATCAGCCCCAGCATTTT.

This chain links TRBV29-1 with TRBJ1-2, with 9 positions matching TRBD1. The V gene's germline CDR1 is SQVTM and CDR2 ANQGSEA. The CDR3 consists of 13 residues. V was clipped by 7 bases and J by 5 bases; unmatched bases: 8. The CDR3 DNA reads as TGCAGCGCCAGGGACAGGGTCGGATATGGCTACACCTTC. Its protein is CSARDRVGYGYTF. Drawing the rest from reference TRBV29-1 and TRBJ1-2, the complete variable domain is SAVISQKPSRDICQRGTSLTIQCQVDSQVTMMFWYRQQPGQSLTLIATANQGSEATYESGFVIDKFPISRPNLTFSTLTVSNMSPEDSSIYLCSARDRVGYGYTFGSGTRLTVV.

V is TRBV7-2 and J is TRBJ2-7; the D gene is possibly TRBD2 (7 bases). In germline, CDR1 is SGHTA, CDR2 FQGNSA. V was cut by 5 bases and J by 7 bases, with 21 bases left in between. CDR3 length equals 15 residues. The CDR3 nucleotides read TGTGCCAGCAGCCCTAATGGGGGGGCCAAAGGGGAGCAGTACTTC. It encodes CASSPNGGAKGEQYF.

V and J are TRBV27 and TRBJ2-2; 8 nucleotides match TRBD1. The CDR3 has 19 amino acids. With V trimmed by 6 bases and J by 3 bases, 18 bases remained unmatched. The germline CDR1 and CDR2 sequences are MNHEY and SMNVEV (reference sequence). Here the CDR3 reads CASSRILWSATGDTGELFF. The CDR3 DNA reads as TGTGCCAGCAGCCGTATTCTGTGGTCAGCGACAGGGGACACCGGGGAGCTGTTTTTT.

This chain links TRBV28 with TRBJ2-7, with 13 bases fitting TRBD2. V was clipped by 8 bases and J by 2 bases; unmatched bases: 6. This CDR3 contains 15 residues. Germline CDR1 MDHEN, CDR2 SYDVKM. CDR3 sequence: CASGSLAGGAYEQYF. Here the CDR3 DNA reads TGTGCCAGCGGCTCACTAGCGGGAGGGGCCTACGAGCAGTACTTC.

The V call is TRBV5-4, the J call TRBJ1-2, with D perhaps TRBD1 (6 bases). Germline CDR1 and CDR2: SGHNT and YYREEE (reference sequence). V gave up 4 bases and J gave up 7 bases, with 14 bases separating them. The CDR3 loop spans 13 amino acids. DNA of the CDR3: TGTGCCAGCAGCGACGTAACAGGGACTGGCTACACCTTC. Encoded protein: CASSDVTGTGYTF.

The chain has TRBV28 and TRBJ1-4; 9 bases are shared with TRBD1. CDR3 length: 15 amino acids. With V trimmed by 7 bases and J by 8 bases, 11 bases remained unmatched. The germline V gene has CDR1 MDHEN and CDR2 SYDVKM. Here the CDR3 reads CASNTRQGGLEKLFF. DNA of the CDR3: TGTGCCAGCAACACACGACAGGGGGGATTGGAAAAACTGTTTTTT.

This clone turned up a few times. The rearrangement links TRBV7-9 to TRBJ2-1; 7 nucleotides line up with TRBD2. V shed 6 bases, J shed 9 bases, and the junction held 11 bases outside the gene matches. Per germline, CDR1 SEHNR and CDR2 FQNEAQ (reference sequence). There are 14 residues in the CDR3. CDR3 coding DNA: TGTGCCAGCAGGGACTCGGGGACGGGAGGTGAGCAGTTCTTC. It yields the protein CASRDSGTGGEQFF. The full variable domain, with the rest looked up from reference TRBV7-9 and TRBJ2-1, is DTGVSQNPRHKITKRGQNVTFRCDPISEHNRLYWYRQTLGQGPEFLTYFQNEAQLEKSRLLSDRFSAERPKGSFSTLEIQRTEQGDSAMYLCASRDSGTGGEQFFGPGTRLTVL.

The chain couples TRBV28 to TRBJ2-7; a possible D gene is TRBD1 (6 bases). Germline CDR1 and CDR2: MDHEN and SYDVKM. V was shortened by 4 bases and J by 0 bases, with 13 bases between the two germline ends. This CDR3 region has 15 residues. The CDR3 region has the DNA TGTGCCAGCAGTTCCGGACAGAGTTTCTCCTACGAGCAGTACTTC. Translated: CASSSGQSFSYEQYF. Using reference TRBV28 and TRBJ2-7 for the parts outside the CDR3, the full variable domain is DVKVTQSSRYLVKRTGEKVFLECVQDMDHENMFWYRQDPGLGLRLIYFSYDVKMKEKGDIPEGYSVSREKKERFSLILESASTNQTSMYLCASSSGQSFSYEQYFGPGTRLTVT.

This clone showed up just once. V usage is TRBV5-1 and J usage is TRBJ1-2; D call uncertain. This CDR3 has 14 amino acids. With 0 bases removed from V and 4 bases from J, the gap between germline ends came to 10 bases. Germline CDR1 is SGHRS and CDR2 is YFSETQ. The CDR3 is CASSLAQEIYGYTF. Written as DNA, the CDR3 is TGCGCCAGCAGCTTGGCCCAGGAAATCTATGGCTACACCTTC.

The CDR3 protein is CASSERGGAPSADTQYF. The CDR3 nucleotides read TGTGCCAGCAGTGAACGTGGGGGGGCCCCGAGCGCAGATACGCAGTATTTT. The chain recombines TRBV6-1 with TRBJ2-3; D is perhaps TRBD2 (7 bases). This CDR3 region has 17 residues. Germline V gene data show CDR1 as MNHNS and CDR2 as SASEGT. V was cut by 2 bases and J by 4 bases, with 19 bases left in between.

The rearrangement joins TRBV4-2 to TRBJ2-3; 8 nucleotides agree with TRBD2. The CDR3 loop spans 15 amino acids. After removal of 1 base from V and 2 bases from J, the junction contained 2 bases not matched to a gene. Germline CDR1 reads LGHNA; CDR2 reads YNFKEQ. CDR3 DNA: TGTGCCAGCAGCCAAGGAGCGGGGGACACAGATACGCAGTATTTT. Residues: CASSQGAGDTDTQYF.

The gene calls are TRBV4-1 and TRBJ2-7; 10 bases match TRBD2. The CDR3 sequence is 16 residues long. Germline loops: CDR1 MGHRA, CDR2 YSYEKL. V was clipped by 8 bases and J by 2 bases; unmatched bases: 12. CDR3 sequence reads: CASSGGLAGEPYEQYF. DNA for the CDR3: TGCGCCAGCTCGGGGGGGCTAGCGGGGGAGCCCTACGAGCAGTACTTC.

CDR3 sequence (DNA): TGTGCCAGCAGGGAAGGGACAGTTAATGAAAAACTGTTTTTT. It is translated as CASREGTVNEKLFF. The chain links TRBV28 to TRBJ1-4, with 7 positions matching TRBD1. V shed 6 bases, J shed 4 bases, and the junction held 5 bases outside the gene matches. Germline CDR1 and CDR2: MDHEN and SYDVKM. CDR3 length: 14 residues.

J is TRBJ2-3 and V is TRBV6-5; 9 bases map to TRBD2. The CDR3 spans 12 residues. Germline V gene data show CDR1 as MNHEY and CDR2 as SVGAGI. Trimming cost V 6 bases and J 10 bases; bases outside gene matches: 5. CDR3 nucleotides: TGTGCCAGCAGGTTGCGGGGGGGCGCGCAGTATTTT. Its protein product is CASRLRGGAQYF.